This entry features one TCR beta chain sequence. The data originate from a study of T cell changes during pregnancy in multiple sclerosis. Profiled with immunoSEQ multiplex PCR; TCRdb holds only in-frame clones, not every one. The data show about 40,000 clones, nearly 90% seen once. This CDR3 is built from 14 residues. Between the trimmed V and J ends, which lost 8 bases and 1 base, there was a span of 13 bases. The germline gives CDR1 KGHSH, CDR2 LQKENI. The material was CD4+ T cells from peripheral blood mononuclear cells, obtained in the first trimester of pregnancy. The TCR was taken from a female donor with multiple sclerosis, enrolled in a pregnancy study. This chain links TRBV18 with TRBJ2-3; D is undetermined. The CDR3 nucleotides read TGTGCCAGCACGACTCTGACGGGCACAGATACGCAGTATTTT. Its protein product is CASTTLTGTDTQYF. The full variable domain, its missing parts supplied by reference TRBV18 and TRBJ2-3, is NAGVMQNPRHLVRRRGQEARLRCSPMKGHSHVYWYRQLPEEGLKFMVYLQKENIIDESGMPKERFSAEFPKEGPSILRIQQVVRGDSAAYFCASTTLTGTDTQYFGPGTRLTVL.